This TCR beta chain was documented in a study of T-cell memory formation after mild COVID-19. Looking at the study overall: Across donors, TCR clusters were largely donor specific. The study's findings and limits: Later expanders leaned toward CD4+, whereas clones contracting from day 15 to 85 were balanced CD4/CD8. In second-wave clones peaking day 37, SARS-CoV-2 specificity remained unconfirmed. Memory from before infection featured some responding clones, which suggests cross-reactive memory joined.

The CDR3 is 14 residues long. CDR1 and CDR2 from the germline V gene are MNHEY and SMNVEV (reference sequence). Trimming pared 2 bases from V and 7 bases from J, leaving 12 bases between. This clonotype occurred many times. The antigen remains unidentified. TCRdb re-derived calls from the 5' RACE reads in MiXCR, one entry per CDR3 protein. The sample contains over 10,000 distinct CDR3 sequences, about 12% of which appear only once. This chain links TRBV27 with TRBJ2-1; D gene unclear. The TCR was taken from an adult woman who had mild COVID-19 (a few samples of this study predate the infection). Cell type and time point are not known. Sample: PBMCs or a T cell subset sorted from them (not recorded which). CDR3 sequence (DNA): TGTGCCAGCAGTTTAGGCCCGGCGTTGAATGAGCAGTTCTTC. This sequence encodes CASSLGPALNEQFF.